This T cell receptor beta chain was recovered during a study of blood T cells in healthy people across ages. Study results and limitations: Changes in expanded clonotypes were possibly confounded, as the CMV status of donors was unknown.

PCR was performed a second time for roughly 7 to 12 cycles using a sample-barcoded 5' primer and a J-beta primer mix. One entry per CDR3 protein, called by TCRdb with MiXCR from the 5' RACE reads. The data show some 860,000 distinct CDR3 sequences, with roughly three fifths seen just once and about a quarter held by the top ten. This CDR3 region has 13 residues. Deletions cut 5 bases from V and 7 bases from J, with 15 bases between. Germline V CDR1 and CDR2: MDHEN, SYDVKM. For this clonotype: What it binds is not known.

Total RNA was isolated from each sample in quantities of at least 5.5 micrograms. This TCR derives from a man aged 35 to 55 in good health. The specimen was blood. The V and J genes are TRBV28 and TRBJ2-7; D is uncertain. The CDR3 DNA sequence: TGTGCCAGCAGTCCCCACTCCTACAATGAGCAGTACTTC. Its protein is CASSPHSYNEQYF.